The clone carrying this T cell receptor beta chain was seen repeatedly, ten times or more. CDR1 and CDR2 from the germline V gene are LGHNA and YSLEER. This CDR3 is built from 14 residues. The V and J ends lost 2 bases and 0 bases respectively, with 6 bases between them. These data come from a study of neurological immune-mediated disorders. One entry per CDR3 protein results from TCRdb running MiXCR on the 5' RACE reads. The data show 45,000 to 60,000 distinct CDR3 sequences, 2% to 2.5% seen once. Sequenced: PBMCs. This chain uses TRBV4-3 with TRBJ2-3, with D uncertain. The receptor was isolated from a man in his fifties or sixties with multiple sclerosis. This chain's CDR3 is CASSQRRSTDTQYF. The CDR3 bases are TGCGCCAGCAGCCAACGGCGAAGCACAGATACGCAGTATTTT.